This T cell receptor beta chain was documented in a study of cytotoxic CD8 clonotypes in ibrutinib-treated CLL. Data came from immunoSEQ multiplex PCR; TCRdb stores just in-frame clones and leaves some out. This table holds under 300,000 clones, under 80% found once. Trimming cost V 6 bases and J 2 bases; bases outside gene matches: 13. Per germline, CDR1 LNHDA and CDR2 SQIVND (reference sequence). This CDR3 is 16 amino acids long. The TCR comes from a human donor with chronic lymphocytic leukemia. The sequenced sample was PBMCs, obtained after 24 months of ibrutinib treatment. The V and J genes are TRBV19 and TRBJ2-7; 7 bases agree with TRBD1. The CDR3, as DNA: TGTGCCAGTAGCCTTCTGGGGACAGTTGGCCCCTACGAGCAGTACTTC. Its translation: CASSLLGTVGPYEQYF.